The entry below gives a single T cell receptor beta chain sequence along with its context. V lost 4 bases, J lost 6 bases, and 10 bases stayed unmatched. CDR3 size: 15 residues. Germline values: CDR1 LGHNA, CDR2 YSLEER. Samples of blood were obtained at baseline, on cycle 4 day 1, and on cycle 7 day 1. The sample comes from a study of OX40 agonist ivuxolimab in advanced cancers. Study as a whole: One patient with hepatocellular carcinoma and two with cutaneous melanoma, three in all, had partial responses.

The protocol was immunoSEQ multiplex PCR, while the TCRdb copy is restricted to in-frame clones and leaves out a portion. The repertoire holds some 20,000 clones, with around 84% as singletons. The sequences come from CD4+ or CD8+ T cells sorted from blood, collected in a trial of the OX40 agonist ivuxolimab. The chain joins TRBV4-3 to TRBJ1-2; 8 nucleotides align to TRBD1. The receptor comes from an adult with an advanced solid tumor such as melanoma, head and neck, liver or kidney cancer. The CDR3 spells CASSPGSAGGNGYTF. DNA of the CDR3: TGCGCCAGCAGCCCCGGGTCGGCAGGGGGCAATGGCTACACCTTC.